This record covers a single T cell receptor beta chain. This clonotype was observed a handful of times. The antigen it recognizes is unknown. Base qualities are missing; no much larger clone stands one base away. Library creation used PCR. Instrument on record: Illumina HiSeq 2500. TCR library preparation used molecular barcoding, with unique molecular identifiers applied to normalize quantification of the TCRbeta repertoire. TCRdb cleaned the public reads at Q25 with fastp, built clones with MiXCR and kept in-frame beta chains. Each entry merges the rows of one CDR3 protein and shows their most common DNA and genes. This sample holds about 500,000 distinct CDR3 sequences; approximately 30% were observed only once. The biggest ten clones account for less than 2.5% of the sample. These data belong to a study of T-cell reconstitution after alpha-beta-depleted transplantation in children listed by TCRdb under 2016. Notes on the research overall: Using TCR repertoire profiling, the study followed T-cell immune reconstitution in a quantitative way in children after TCRalphabeta/CD19-depleted allogeneic hematopoietic cell transplantation.

CDR1 and CDR2 are read off the germline V gene as ENHRY and SYGVKD. The CDR3 numbers 13 residues from cysteine through phenylalanine. Just the 39-base CDR3 DNA is kept, in frame starting at base 1. V is reduced by 5 bases and J by 4 bases, leaving a spacing of 11 bases between them. The chain is assembled from TRBV10-3 and TRBJ2-5; the D gene assignment is perhaps TRBD1 or TRBD2, with each matching 5 bases. This receptor was taken from a human donor who donated a stem cell graft to a child with aplastic anemia. The source was PBMCs from the stem cell graft donor, collected from the stem cell graft. The bases are TGTGCCATCAGTCCGACGGGGACAGAGACCCAGTACTTC. Translation gives CAISPTGTETQYF.